This TCR beta chain derives from a study of cytomegalovirus exposure and HLA in healthy donors. Looked up from germline, CDR1 is SEHNR and CDR2 is FQNEAQ (reference sequence). V lost 2 bases and J 0 bases, leaving 7 bases between the germline ends. The CDR3 has 14 residues. Researchers ran the PCR with 60 Vbeta and 13 Jbeta primers. Assay used: immunoSEQ multiplex PCR; TCRdb lists only in-frame clones, some missing. The sample comprises 100,000 to 120,000 clones, around 83% of which are singletons, and under 3% rests with the top ten. The TCR sequence derives from a woman aged 60-75 years in good health and CMV-seropositive. Sequenced input: PBMCs. The chain combines TRBV7-9 with TRBJ1-1; D unclear. CDR3 DNA: TGTGCCAGCAGCTTAATTTCAGTGAACACTGAAGCTTTCTTT. It yields the protein CASSLISVNTEAFF.